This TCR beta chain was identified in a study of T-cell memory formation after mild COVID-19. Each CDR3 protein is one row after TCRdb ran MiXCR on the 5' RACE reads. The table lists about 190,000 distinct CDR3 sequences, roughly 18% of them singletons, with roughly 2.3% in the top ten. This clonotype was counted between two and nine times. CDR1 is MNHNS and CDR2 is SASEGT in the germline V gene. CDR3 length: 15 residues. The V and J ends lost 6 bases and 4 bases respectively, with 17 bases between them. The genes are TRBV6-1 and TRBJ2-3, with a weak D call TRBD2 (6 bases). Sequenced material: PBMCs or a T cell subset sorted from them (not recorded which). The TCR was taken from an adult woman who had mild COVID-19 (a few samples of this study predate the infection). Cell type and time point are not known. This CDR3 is CASRPRASAADTQYF. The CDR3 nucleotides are TGTGCCAGCAGACCACGAGCTAGCGCCGCAGATACGCAGTATTTT.